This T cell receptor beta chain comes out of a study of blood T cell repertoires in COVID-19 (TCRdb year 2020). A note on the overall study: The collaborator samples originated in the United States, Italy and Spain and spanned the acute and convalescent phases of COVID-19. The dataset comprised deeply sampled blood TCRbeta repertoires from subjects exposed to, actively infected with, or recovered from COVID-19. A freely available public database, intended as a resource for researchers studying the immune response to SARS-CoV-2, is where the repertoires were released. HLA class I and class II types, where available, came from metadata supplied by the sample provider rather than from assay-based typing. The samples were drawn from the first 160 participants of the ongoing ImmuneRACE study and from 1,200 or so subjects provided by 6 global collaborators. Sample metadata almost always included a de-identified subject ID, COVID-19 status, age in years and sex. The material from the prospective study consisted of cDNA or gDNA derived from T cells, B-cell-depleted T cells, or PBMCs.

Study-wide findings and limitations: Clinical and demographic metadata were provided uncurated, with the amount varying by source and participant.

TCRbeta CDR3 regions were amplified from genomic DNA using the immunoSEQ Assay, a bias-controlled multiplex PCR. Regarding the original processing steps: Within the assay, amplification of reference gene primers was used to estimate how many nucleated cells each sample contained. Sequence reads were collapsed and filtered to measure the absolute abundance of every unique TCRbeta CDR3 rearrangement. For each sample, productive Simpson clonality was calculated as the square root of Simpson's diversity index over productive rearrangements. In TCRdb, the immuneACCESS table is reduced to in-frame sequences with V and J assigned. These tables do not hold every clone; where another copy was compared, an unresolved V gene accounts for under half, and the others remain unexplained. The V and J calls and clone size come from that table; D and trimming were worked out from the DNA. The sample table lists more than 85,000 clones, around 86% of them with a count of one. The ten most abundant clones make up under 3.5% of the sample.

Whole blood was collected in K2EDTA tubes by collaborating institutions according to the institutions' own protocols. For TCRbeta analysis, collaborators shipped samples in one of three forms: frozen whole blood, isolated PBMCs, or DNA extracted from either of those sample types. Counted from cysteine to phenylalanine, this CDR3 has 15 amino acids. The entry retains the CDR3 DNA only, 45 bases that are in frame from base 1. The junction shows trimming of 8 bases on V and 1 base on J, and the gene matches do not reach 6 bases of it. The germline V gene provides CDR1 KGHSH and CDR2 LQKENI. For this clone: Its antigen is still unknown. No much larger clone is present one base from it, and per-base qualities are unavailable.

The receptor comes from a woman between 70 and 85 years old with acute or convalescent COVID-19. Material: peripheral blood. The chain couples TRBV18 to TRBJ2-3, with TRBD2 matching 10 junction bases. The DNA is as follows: TGTGCCAGCGCCTCAAGCGGGGGGGGCACAGATACGCAGTATTTT. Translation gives CASASSGGGTDTQYF.